This T cell receptor (beta chain) emerged from a study of blood T cells in healthy people across ages. Notes on the study in general: Any conclusive comparison of naive versus antigen-experienced cells was prevented by using unsorted PBMCs. No one knew whether donors had CMV, which possibly confounded expanded clonotype changes.

On this clonotype itself: The antigen remains unidentified.

Per sample, extraction of total RNA gave at least 6 micrograms in every case. V was pared by 0 bases and J by 8 bases, with 15 bases between. The germline gives CDR1 SEHNR, CDR2 FQNEAQ (reference sequence). There are 15 residues in the CDR3. Together with a sample-barcoded 5' primer, a J-beta primer mix was included in a second PCR lasting about 7 to 11 cycles. From the 5' RACE reads, TCRdb called clonotypes with MiXCR, one entry per CDR3 protein. The sample lists about 1.6 million distinct CDR3 sequences, around 36% occurring once. The sequenced material came from blood. The origin of this receptor is a woman aged 25 to 39 in good health. The chain is built from TRBV7-9 and TRBJ2-3; no definite D call. The chain's CDR3 is CASSLASGLLGTQYF. CDR3 nucleotides: TGTGCCAGCAGCTTAGCGTCCGGTCTTCTAGGTACGCAGTATTTT.